The present entry profiles one T cell receptor beta chain with its context. This clonotype showed up many times. The antigen this receptor binds is unknown. No per-base quality is available; no much larger clone lies one base away. The trim is 7 bases for V and 0 bases for J, with a gap of 13 bases between the germline ends. Including cysteine and phenylalanine, the CDR3 has 14 amino acids. Solely the CDR3 DNA is kept, with 42 bases framed from the first base. Sequencing relied on an Illumina HiSeq 2500. Quantitative 5'-RACE with molecular barcodes was used to prepare TCR beta libraries. For the original study's pipeline: A new computational method, built on a probabilistic model of VDJ rearrangement, was used to identify disease-linked TCR variants. Using fastp at Q25 and MiXCR, TCRdb reprocessed the public reads and kept productive beta chains. Rows are unified per CDR3 protein, each entry keeping the most common DNA and genes. What appears here as the V and J calls and clone size reflects TCRdb's work, not the paper's. In this sample the table shows around 140,000 distinct CDR3 sequences, over 9.5% of which occur a single time. About 4% of the sample lies in the top ten.

These data originate in a study of CD8 T cells in ankylosing spondylitis (TCRdb year 2017). Describing the broader study: The study set out to find disease-linked TCR variants by profiling T cell receptor beta repertoires in ankylosing spondylitis patients and healthy donors. Samples of peripheral blood were taken, and for ankylosing spondylitis patients, synovial fluid was collected as well. The full study cohort was made up of 20 to 25 ankylosing spondylitis patients and more than 90 healthy donors.

Points the paper makes about the study in general: Some TCR beta motif variants had previously been reported in synovial fluid and blood of reactive arthritis patients, which suggested common disease-initiation mechanisms. Blood from ankylosing spondylitis patients appeared to be characterized by a TCR beta motif made up of under 10 highly homologous amino acid variants. The disease-linked clones had a CD8+ phenotype and were found at relatively low frequencies in peripheral blood. The disease-linked clones were reported to be significantly enriched in matched synovial fluid samples from ankylosing spondylitis patients.

The source of this sequence is a female donor with ankylosing spondylitis or in good health (not recorded which). The V and J segments used are TRBV12-3 or TRBV12-4 and TRBJ2-7; TRBD2 is perhaps the D gene, given 6 matching bases. The sample comprised blood, either unsorted or a sorted T cell fraction (not recorded which). The CDR3 loop reads CASTPRGGSYEQYF. The bases are TGTGCCAGCACTCCGCGGGGAGGCTCCTACGAGCAGTACTTC.